This entry concerns a single T cell receptor (beta chain). Trimming took 5 bases from V and 7 from J; bases not matched to a gene: 16. The germline V gene has CDR1 SEHNR and CDR2 FQNEAQ (reference sequence). This CDR3 spans 16 amino acids. The data were obtained in a study of blood T cell repertoires in COVID-19. The data were produced by immunoSEQ multiplex PCR, yet TCRdb's version contains in-frame clones alone and is incomplete. Of 200,000 or so clones in the sample, approximately 88% were seen once. This clonotype was sampled from a young woman who had recovered from COVID-19. Sequences were obtained from PBMCs or T cells enriched from blood (not recorded which). The chain couples TRBV7-9 to TRBJ1-2; 7 bases fit TRBD1. CDR3 DNA: TGTGCCAGCAGCGCCCACAGCGGAACAGGGGTCGGTGGCTACACCTTC. Amino acid sequence: CASSAHSGTGVGGYTF.